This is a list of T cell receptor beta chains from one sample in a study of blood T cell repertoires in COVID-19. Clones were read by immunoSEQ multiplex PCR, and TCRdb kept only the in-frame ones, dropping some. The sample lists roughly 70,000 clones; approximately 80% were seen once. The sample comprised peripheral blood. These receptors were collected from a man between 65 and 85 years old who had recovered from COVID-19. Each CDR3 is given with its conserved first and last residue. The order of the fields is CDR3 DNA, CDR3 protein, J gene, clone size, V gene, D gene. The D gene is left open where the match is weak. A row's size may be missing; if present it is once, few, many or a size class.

cdr3_nt: TGTGCCACCGGGAGTCCGCTGAGCACTGAAGCTTTCTTT
cdr3_aa: CATGSPLSTEAFF
j_call: TRBJ1-1
clone_size: NA
v_call: TRBV27
d_call: NA

cdr3_nt: TGTGCCAGCAGCTTTCAAGTTGGGGGCGATATCCGCTATGGCTACACCTTC
cdr3_aa: CASSFQVGGDIRYGYTF
j_call: TRBJ1-2
clone_size: NA
v_call: TRBV7-2
d_call: NA

cdr3_nt: TGCAGCGTTCTTGAGGGTCGGGGGACCCAGTACTTC
cdr3_aa: CSVLEGRGTQYF
j_call: TRBJ2-5
clone_size: NA
v_call: TRBV29-1
d_call: NA

cdr3_nt: TGTGCCAGCGCAACTAGCGGGAGGCGAGAGCAGTACTTC
cdr3_aa: CASATSGRREQYF
j_call: TRBJ2-7
clone_size: NA
v_call: TRBV12-3/TRBV12-4
d_call: TRBD2

cdr3_nt: TGTGCCAGCAGCTTAGGACGGAGTTCGGACACCGGGGAGCTGTTTTTT
cdr3_aa: CASSLGRSSDTGELFF
j_call: TRBJ2-2
clone_size: NA
v_call: TRBV11-3
d_call: NA

cdr3_nt: TGTGCCAGCAGTTCAGGGGAAGGCTACACCTTC
cdr3_aa: CASSSGEGYTF
j_call: TRBJ1-2
clone_size: NA
v_call: TRBV28
d_call: NA

cdr3_nt: TGCGCCAGCAGTGACTGGACAGGGTCCACTGAAGCTTTCTTT
cdr3_aa: CASSDWTGSTEAFF
j_call: TRBJ1-1
clone_size: once
v_call: TRBV10-2
d_call: TRBD1

cdr3_nt: TGTGCCAGTAGTAGCCGGGACAGGGGCCAAGAGACCCAGTACTTC
cdr3_aa: CASSSRDRGQETQYF
j_call: TRBJ2-5
clone_size: NA
v_call: TRBV19
d_call: TRBD1

cdr3_nt: TGTGCCAGCAGCGCAACCTCGTTGTGGCATGATGAGCAGTTCTTC
cdr3_aa: CASSATSLWHDEQFF
j_call: TRBJ2-1
clone_size: NA
v_call: TRBV9
d_call: NA

cdr3_nt: TGTGCCAGCAGTGTTCGAACAGCCGATAGGACGCAGTATTTT
cdr3_aa: CASSVRTADRTQYF
j_call: TRBJ2-3
clone_size: NA
v_call: TRBV6-4
d_call: NA

cdr3_nt: TGTGCCAGCAGTAGAGAAGGGGCTCTCACCGGGGAGCTGTTTTTT
cdr3_aa: CASSREGALTGELFF
j_call: TRBJ2-2
clone_size: NA
v_call: TRBV6-2/TRBV6-3
d_call: NA

cdr3_nt: TGTGCCAGCAGCTTGTCGAGCAATCAGCCCCAGCATTTT
cdr3_aa: CASSLSSNQPQHF
j_call: TRBJ1-5
clone_size: NA
v_call: TRBV7-2
d_call: NA

cdr3_nt: TGTGCCAGCAGTTCCTCGACAGTAAACCAAGAGACCCAGTACTTC
cdr3_aa: CASSSSTVNQETQYF
j_call: TRBJ2-5
clone_size: NA
v_call: TRBV27
d_call: NA

cdr3_nt: TGTGCCAGCAGTGAAAACAGAAATTCACCCCTCCACTTT
cdr3_aa: CASSENRNSPLHF
j_call: TRBJ1-6
clone_size: NA
v_call: TRBV6-4
d_call: NA